This note documents a single TCR beta chain sequence. This clonotype has more than one count but fewer than ten. This receptor's antigen is unknown. Nothing much larger sits one base from this clone, and base qualities are not available. From a lookup of the germline V gene, CDR1 and CDR2 are SGHTA and FQGNSA. Trimming removed 2 bases from V and 6 bases from J, leaving 13 bases between the germline ends. Inclusive of the bounding cysteine and phenylalanine, the CDR3 is 14 residues long. The sequence is cut down to CDR3 DNA, 42 bases in frame from base 1. These data come from a study of T-cell memory formation after mild COVID-19 (dated by TCRdb to the early 2020s). Turning to the overall study: TCR sequence clusters from the two donors were largely donor specific. The cohort was made up of two young adult volunteers, one female and one male, who were previously healthy. T-cell clones expanding and contracting after mild COVID-19 in a couple of donors were tracked by longitudinal TCRalpha and TCRbeta repertoire sequencing. Beyond this particular receptor, the publication reports: Some responding clones were detected in pre-infection memory, which suggested that pre-existing cross-reactive memory T cells had joined the SARS-CoV-2 response. Clones contracting from day 15 to 85 had balanced CD4/CD8 phenotypes, while a second wave expanding from day 15 to 37 was biased towards CD4+. Only a couple of mild cases were covered in the study, and larger cohorts including severe cases with pre-infection samples were considered necessary. Contracting CD4+ clones were located mainly in the CM and EM memory subsets, whereas CD8+ clones were found to be enriched in EMRA. SARS-CoV-2 specificity was not confirmed for the second-wave clones peaking on day 37.

The run used an Illumina NovaSeq 6000. TCRalpha and TCRbeta cDNA libraries were built by 5'RACE with constant-segment primers, adding sample barcodes and unique molecular identifiers. RNA was extracted from every sample with Trizol reagent. Libraries were amplified in two PCR steps, with a second sample barcode and Illumina TruSeq adapters added in the second step. Libraries were sequenced on an Illumina NovaSeq with 2 x 150 bp paired-end reads. The study's own analysis went as follows. With migec v1.2.7, reads were demultiplexed and then collapsed into UMI-guided consensus sequences. Using mixcr v2.1.11, UMI consensuses were aligned to TRA and TRB V and J templates and then assembled into clonotypes. A clonotype was counted as expanded or contracted only when both edgeR and NoisET called the clonotype significant, with the noise models trained on biological replicates. edgeR calls used a false discovery rate-adjusted p below 0.01 and a log2 fold-change threshold of 1. As an exploratory analysis of dynamics, PCA with hierarchical clustering was applied to max-normalized trajectories of the 1000 most abundant clonotypes. Separately sequenced CD4+ and CD8+ repertoires were used to assign a CD4 or CD8 phenotype to each responding clone. TCRdb's own reprocessing of the public reads used fastp at Q25 and MiXCR and kept productive beta chains. Rows matching on CDR3 protein sequence are summarized as one entry with the most common DNA and genes. The V and J calls were determined by TCRdb, not by the authors. Here the sample has about 340,000 distinct CDR3 sequences; around 13% occur a single time. The ten largest clones capture over 20% of the sample.

Ficoll-Paque density gradient centrifugation was used to isolate PBMCs. The V and J genes are TRBV7-2 and TRBJ2-5; the D gene lacks a confident call. This sequence was found in a man aged 18 to 30 who had mild COVID-19 (a few samples of this study predate the infection). The sample titles of this study are shuffled in the database, so cell type and time point are left out; the donor was told from shared clones. The specimen sequenced was PBMCs or a T cell subset sorted from them (not recorded which). The CDR3 amino acid sequence is: CASSLNQAGQTQYF. The bases read TGTGCCAGCAGCTTAAACCAGGCCGGCCAGACCCAGTACTTC.